The clone carrying this T cell receptor beta chain was observed many times. Its specificity is unknown. Individual cDNA molecules had unique molecular identifiers attached to them by the library. Via MiXCR, TCRdb re-called the RACE reads, giving one row per CDR3 protein. The sample contains 100,000 to 150,000 distinct CDR3 sequences, 8.5% to 9.5% of which appear only once. This CDR3 is 17 amino acids long. The V end lost 1 base, the J end lost 2 bases, and 15 bases lay between the germline ends. CDR1 is LGHNA, CDR2 YSLEER, per germline. This entry is derived from a study of human T cells and chemical hapten exposure. Study background: How much TCR each sample yielded varied, mostly because pooled library volumes differed slightly.

Indicated time point: healthy volunteer bleed at 2 weeks. From whole blood left unfractionated, total RNA was extracted. Study outcomes and limitations: Among TCRs, those above 1 in 1000 frequency were unaffected by DPC sensitization.

The receptor's source is a male donor in good health. Some clones in this sample may be carry-over from other donors' samples. Material: whole blood. This rearrangement joins TRBV4-3 to TRBJ2-1, with a tentative D call TRBD2 (7 bases). The CDR3 DNA reads TGCGCCAGCAGCCAAGGGGTAGGGGGGGGGCCCTACAATGAGCAGTTCTTC. Amino acids: CASSQGVGGGPYNEQFF.